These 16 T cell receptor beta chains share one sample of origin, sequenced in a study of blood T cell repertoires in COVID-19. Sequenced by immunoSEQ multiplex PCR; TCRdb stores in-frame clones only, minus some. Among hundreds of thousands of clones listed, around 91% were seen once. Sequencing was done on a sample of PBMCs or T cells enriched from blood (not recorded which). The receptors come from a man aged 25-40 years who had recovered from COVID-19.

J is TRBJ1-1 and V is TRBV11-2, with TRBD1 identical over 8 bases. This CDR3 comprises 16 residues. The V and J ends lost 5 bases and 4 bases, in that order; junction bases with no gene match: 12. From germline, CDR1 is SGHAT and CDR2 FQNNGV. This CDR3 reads CASSKLLRGQGTEAFF. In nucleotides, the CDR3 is TGTGCCAGCAGCAAACTCCTCAGGGGGCAGGGCACTGAAGCTTTCTTT.

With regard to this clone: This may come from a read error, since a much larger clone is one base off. This CDR3 is CAISGTGNTGELFF. CDR3 nucleotide sequence: TGTGCCATCAGTGGGACAGGGAACACCGGGGAGCTGTTTTTT. This chain joins TRBV10-3 and TRBJ2-2; 7 positions match TRBD1. The V gene's germline CDR1 is ENHRY and CDR2 SYGVKD. This CDR3 has 14 amino acids. The junction had 0 bases not matched to a gene; V was cut back by 4 bases and J by 1 base.

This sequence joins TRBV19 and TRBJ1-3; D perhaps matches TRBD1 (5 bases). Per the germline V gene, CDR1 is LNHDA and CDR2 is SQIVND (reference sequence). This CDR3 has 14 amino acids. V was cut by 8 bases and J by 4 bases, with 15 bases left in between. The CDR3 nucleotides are TGTGCCAGTGGACCAGGGTGGTCAGGAAACACCATATATTTT. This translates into CASGPGWSGNTIYF.

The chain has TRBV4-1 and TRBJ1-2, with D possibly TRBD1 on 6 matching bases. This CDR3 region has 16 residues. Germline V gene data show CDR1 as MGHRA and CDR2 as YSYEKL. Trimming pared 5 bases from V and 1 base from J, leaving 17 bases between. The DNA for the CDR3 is TGCGCCAGCAGCATCCACGACAGGAAGCTTAACTATGGCTACACCTTC. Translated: CASSIHDRKLNYGYTF.

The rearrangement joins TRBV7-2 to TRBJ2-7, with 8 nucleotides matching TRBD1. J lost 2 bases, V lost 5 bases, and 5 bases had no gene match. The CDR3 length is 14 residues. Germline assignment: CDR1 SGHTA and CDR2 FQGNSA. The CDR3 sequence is CASSPGQGPYEQYF. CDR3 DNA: TGTGCCAGCAGCCCTGGACAGGGTCCCTACGAGCAGTACTTC.

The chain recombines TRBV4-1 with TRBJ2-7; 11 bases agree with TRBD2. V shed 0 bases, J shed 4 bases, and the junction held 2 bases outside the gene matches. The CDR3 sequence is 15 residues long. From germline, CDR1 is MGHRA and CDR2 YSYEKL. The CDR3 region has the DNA TGCGCCAGCAGCCAAGACCTAGCGGGAGGTTACGAGCAGTACTTC. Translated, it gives CASSQDLAGGYEQYF.

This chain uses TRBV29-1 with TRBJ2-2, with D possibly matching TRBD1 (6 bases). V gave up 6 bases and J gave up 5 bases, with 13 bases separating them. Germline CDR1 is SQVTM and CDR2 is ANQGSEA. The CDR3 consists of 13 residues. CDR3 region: CSVTNRVTGELFF. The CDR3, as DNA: TGCAGCGTAACAAACAGGGTTACCGGGGAGCTGTTTTTT.

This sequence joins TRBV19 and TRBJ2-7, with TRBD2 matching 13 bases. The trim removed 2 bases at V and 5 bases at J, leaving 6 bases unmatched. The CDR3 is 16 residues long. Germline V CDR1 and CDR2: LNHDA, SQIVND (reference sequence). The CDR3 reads CASSISLLAGGDEQYF. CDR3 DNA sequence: TGTGCCAGTAGTATATCCCTACTAGCGGGAGGGGACGAGCAGTACTTC.

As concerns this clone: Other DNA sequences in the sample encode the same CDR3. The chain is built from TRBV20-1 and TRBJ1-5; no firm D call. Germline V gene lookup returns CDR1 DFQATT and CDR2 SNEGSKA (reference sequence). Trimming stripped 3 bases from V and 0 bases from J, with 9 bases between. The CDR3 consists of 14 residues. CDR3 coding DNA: TGCAGTGCTAGTCGCGAGAGTAGCAATCAGCCCCAGCATTTT. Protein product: CSASRESSNQPQHF.

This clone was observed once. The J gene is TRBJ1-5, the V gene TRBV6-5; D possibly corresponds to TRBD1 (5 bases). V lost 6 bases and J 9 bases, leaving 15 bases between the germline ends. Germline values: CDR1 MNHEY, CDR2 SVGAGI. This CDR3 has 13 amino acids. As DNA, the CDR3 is TGTGCCAGCAGCACGGGCCCCGGGGGGCCCCAGCATTTT. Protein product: CASSTGPGGPQHF.

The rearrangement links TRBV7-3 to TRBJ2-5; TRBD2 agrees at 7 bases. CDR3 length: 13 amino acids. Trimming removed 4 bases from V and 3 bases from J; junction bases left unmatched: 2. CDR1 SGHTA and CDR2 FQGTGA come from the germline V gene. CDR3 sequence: CASSSLAEETQYF. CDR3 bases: TGTGCCAGCAGCTCCCTAGCGGAAGAGACCCAGTACTTC.

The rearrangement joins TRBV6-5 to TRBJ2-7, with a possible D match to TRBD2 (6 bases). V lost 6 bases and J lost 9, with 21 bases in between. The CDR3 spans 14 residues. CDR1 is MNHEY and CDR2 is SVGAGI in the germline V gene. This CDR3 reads CASRPGTSGTPQYF. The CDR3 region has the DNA TGTGCCAGCAGACCCGGGACTTCGGGGACCCCGCAGTACTTC.

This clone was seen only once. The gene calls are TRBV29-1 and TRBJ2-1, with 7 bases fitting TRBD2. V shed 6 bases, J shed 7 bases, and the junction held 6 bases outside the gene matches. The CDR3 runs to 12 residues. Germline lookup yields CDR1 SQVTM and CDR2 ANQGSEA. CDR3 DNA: TGCAGCGTGGGGGGGAGGAGGAATGAGCAGTTCTTC. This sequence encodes CSVGGRRNEQFF.

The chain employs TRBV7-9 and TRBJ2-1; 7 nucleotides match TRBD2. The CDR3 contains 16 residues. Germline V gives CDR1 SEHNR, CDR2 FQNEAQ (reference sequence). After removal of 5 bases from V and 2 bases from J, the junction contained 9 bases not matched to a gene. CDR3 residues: CASSLWGGGTYNEQFF. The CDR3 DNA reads TGTGCCAGCAGCCTCTGGGGGGGAGGCACCTACAATGAGCAGTTCTTC.

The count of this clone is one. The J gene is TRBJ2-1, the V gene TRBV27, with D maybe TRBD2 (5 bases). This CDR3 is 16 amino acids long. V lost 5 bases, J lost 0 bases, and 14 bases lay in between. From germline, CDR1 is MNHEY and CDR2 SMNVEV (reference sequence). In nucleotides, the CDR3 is TGTGCCAGCAGTAGCACTAGATCCAGCTCCTACAATGAGCAGTTCTTC. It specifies CASSSTRSSSYNEQFF.

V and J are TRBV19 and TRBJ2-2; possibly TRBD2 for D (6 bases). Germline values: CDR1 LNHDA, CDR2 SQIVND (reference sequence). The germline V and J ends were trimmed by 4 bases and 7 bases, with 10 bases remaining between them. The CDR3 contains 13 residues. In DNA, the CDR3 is TGTGCCAGTAGTACCGGGAGCTACGGGGAGCTGTTTTTT. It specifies CASSTGSYGELFF.